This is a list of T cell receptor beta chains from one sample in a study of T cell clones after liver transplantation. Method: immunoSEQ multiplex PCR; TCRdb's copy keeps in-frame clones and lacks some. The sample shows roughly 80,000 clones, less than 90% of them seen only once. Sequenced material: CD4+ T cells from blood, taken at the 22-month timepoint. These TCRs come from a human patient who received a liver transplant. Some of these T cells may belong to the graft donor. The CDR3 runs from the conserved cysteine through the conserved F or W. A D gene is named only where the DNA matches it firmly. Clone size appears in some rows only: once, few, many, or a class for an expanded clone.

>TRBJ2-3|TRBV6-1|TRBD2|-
TGTGCCAGCAGTGGGGGTCGGACTAGCGGGGGACCAGATACGCAGTATTTT
CASSGGRTSGGPDTQYF
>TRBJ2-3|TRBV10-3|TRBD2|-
TGTGCCATCAGTCAGTTAGTTTGGCTAGCGGGGCCAGATACGCAGTATTTT
CAISQLVWLAGPDTQYF
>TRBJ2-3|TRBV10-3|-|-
TGTGCCATCAGTGAGGCGGGGCAGGATACGCAGTATTTT
CAISEAGQDTQYF
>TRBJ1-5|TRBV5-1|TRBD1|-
TGCGCCAGCAGCGCCCAGGGGGCACGAAATCAGCCCCAGCATTTT
CASSAQGARNQPQHF
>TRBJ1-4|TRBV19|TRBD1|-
TGTGCCAGTAGTACCCGACAGGGGGCTCCTGAAAAACTGTTTTTT
CASSTRQGAPEKLFF
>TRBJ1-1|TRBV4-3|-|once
TGCGCCAGCAGCCAAGCAATAGGCACTGAAGCTTTCTTT
CASSQAIGTEAFF
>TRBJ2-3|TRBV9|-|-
TGTGCCAGCAGTACTTGGGGGCTGGAAGATACGCAGTATTTT
CASSTWGLEDTQYF
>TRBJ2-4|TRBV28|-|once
TGTGCCAGCAGCTTGGCAGCCCTAGCCAAAAACATTCAGTACTTC
CASSLAALAKNIQYF
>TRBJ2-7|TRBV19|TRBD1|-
TGTGCCAGTAGCCAACTTGGACAGGGGACCTACGAGCAGTACTTC
CASSQLGQGTYEQYF
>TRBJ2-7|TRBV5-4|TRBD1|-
TGTGCCAGCAGCTCCGCCCGGGACAGGGGGGAATCCGACTTC
CASSSARDRGESDF
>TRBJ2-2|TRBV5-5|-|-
TGTGCCAGCAGCGGGAAAGTGAACACCGGGGAGCTGTTTTTT
CASSGKVNTGELFF
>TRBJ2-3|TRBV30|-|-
TGTGCCTGGACCCCGGGAGAAGGAACAGATACGCAGTATTTT
CAWTPGEGTDTQYF
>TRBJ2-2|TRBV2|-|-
TGTGCCAGCAGTGCTACAGGGACCGGGGAGCTGTTTTTT
CASSATGTGELFF
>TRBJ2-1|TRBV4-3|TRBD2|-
TGCGCCAGCAGCCAAATCTCTAGCGGGGGAATGAGGAATGAGCAGTTCTTC
CASSQISSGGMRNEQFF
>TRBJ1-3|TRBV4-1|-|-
TGCGCCAGCAGCCAAGATGGGTGGGGGACAGGAAACACCATATATTTT
CASSQDGWGTGNTIYF
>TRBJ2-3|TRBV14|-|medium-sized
TGTGCCAGCAGCCAAGATTGGCGGGCATCAGATACGCAGTATTTT
CASSQDWRASDTQYF
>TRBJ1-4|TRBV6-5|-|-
TGTGCCAGCAGTAATAGGGTCCGGGGTGAAAAACTGTTTTTT
CASSNRVRGEKLFF
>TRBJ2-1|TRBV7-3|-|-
TGTGCCAGCAGCTTGAGTGGGGGCAACCCCACTAATGAGCAGTTCTTC
CASSLSGGNPTNEQFF
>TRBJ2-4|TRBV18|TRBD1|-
TGTGCCAGCTCACGGCAGGGGGAAAACATTCAGTACTTC
CASSRQGENIQYF
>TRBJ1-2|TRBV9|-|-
TGTGCCAGCAGCGAGGGACTTTATAACTATGGCTACACCTTC
CASSEGLYNYGYTF
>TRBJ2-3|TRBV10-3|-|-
TGTGCCATCAGTGCCAAGGGGGGCAGCACAGATACGCAGTATTTT
CAISAKGGSTDTQYF
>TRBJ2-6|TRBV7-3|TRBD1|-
TGTGCCAGCTCAGCAGGGGGTCCTGGGGCCAACGTCCTGACTTTC
CASSAGGPGANVLTF
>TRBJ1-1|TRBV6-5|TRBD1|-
TGTGCCAGCGGCAGGGGGGGCACTGAAGCTTTCTTT
CASGRGGTEAFF